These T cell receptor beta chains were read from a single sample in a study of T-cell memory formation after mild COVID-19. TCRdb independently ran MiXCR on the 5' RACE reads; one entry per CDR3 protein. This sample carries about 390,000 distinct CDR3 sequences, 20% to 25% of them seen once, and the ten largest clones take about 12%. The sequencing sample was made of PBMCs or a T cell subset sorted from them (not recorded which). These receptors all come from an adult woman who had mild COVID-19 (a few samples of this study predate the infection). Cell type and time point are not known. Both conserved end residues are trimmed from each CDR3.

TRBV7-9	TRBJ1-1	ASTRKRDTDRVRLNTEAF
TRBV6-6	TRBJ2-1	ASKGQPSDEQF
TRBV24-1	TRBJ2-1	ATSDPTLAGFYNEQF
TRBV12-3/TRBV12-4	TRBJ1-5	ASTRGTGGQPQH
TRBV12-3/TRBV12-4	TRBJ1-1	ASSLGSSTEAF
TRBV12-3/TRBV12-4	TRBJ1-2	ASSPQGLGYT
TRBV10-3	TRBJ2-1	AISGPRLAGVGEQF
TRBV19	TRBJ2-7	ASSSTDGRVYEQY
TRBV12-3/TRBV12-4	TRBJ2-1	ASSPTAIEQF
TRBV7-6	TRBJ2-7	ASSPSPGALPEQY